The 25 T cell receptor beta chains below were found in one sample sequenced in a study of blood T cell repertoires in COVID-19. Assay used: immunoSEQ multiplex PCR; TCRdb lists only in-frame clones, some missing. The sample has about 25,000 clones, 86% seen once. The sample comprised peripheral blood. Receptors originate from a man between 50 and 59 years old with active COVID-19.

This chain connects TRBV4-3 to TRBJ1-1, with D perhaps TRBD1 (5 bases). Germline-derived CDR1 and CDR2 are LGHNA and YSLEER. V lost 0 bases, J lost 0 bases, and 20 bases lay in between. The CDR3 has 19 residues. DNA of the CDR3: TGCGCCAGCAGCCAAGATCTGACACAGGAACCCAATCTGAACACTGAAGCTTTCTTT. Translation gives CASSQDLTQEPNLNTEAFF.

This clone appeared once. This chain connects TRBV6-6 to TRBJ1-2; TRBD1 agrees at 7 bases. The germline V gene encodes CDR1 MNHNY and CDR2 SVGAGI (reference sequence). The CDR3 totals 12 residues. The V and J ends lost 6 bases and 8 bases, in that order; junction bases with no gene match: 6. The CDR3 loop is CASSLQGRGYTF. For the CDR3, the DNA is TGTGCCAGCAGCCTACAGGGGAGAGGCTACACCTTC.

The chain uses TRBV11-2 and TRBJ2-1, with 8 nucleotides matching TRBD1. CDR1 and CDR2 (germline): SGHAT, FQNNGV. V gave up 6 bases and J gave up 3 bases; unmatched junction bases: 7. The CDR3 loop spans 15 amino acids. The CDR3 protein is CASSAGTGNYNEQFF. The CDR3 bases are TGTGCCAGCAGTGCGGGGACAGGAAACTACAATGAGCAGTTCTTC.

V and J are TRBV7-2 and TRBJ1-1; 9 nucleotides agree with TRBD1. With V trimmed by 5 bases and J by 4 bases, 5 bases remained unmatched. This CDR3 contains 14 residues. CDR1 and CDR2 from the germline V gene are SGHTA and FQGNSA. CDR3 sequence: CASSQDRGPTEAFF. CDR3 nucleotide sequence: TGTGCCAGCAGCCAGGACAGGGGACCCACTGAAGCTTTCTTT. Full variable domain (remainder filled in from reference TRBV7-2 and TRBJ1-1): GAGVSQSPSNKVTEKGKDVELRCDPISGHTALYWYRQSLGQGLEFLIYFQGNSAPDKSGLPSDRFSAERTGGSVSTLTIQRTQQEDSAVYLCASSQDRGPTEAFFGQGTRLTVV.

The chain is built from TRBV2 and TRBJ2-5, with TRBD2 matching over 15 bases. The CDR3 is 15 amino acids. Per the germline V gene, CDR1 is SNHLY and CDR2 is FYNNEI. V dropped 7 bases and J dropped 4; count of bases not matched to a gene: 4. The CDR3 reads CASKGLAGGGETQYF. The CDR3 bases are TGTGCCAGCAAGGGACTAGCGGGAGGTGGAGAGACCCAGTACTTC.

The chain combines TRBV18 with TRBJ1-4; 10 nucleotides line up with TRBD1. Germline V gene lookup returns CDR1 KGHSH and CDR2 LQKENI. The CDR3 loop spans 15 amino acids. V was pared by 2 bases and J by 4 bases, with 1 base of the junction left unmatched. The CDR3 loop is CASSPGQGVNEKLFF. CDR3 bases: TGTGCCAGCTCACCAGGACAGGGGGTTAATGAAAAACTGTTTTTT.

V usage is TRBV12-3 or TRBV12-4 and J usage is TRBJ2-7; TRBD1 might be the D (5 bases). This CDR3 has 12 amino acids. V lost 6 bases to trimming and J lost 6 bases, with 12 bases between them. CDR3 in amino acids: CASRQRGSEQYF. The CDR3 nucleotides read TGTGCCAGCAGGCAAAGGGGCTCCGAGCAGTACTTC.

The chain employs TRBV21-1 and TRBJ2-7; the table assigns TRBD2, which was not confirmed against the DNA. TRBV21-1 has pseudogene status. This CDR3 contains 16 residues. The DNA for the CDR3 is TGTGCCAGCAGCACCCTTGGGACTAGCGGGGGCTACGAGCAGTACTTC. It codes for CASSTLGTSGGYEQYF.

J is TRBJ1-6 and V is TRBV28, with unresolved D. Germline CDR1 MDHEN, CDR2 SYDVKM. The CDR3 has 13 amino acids. Trimming stripped 4 bases from V and 8 bases from J, with 9 bases between. The CDR3 loop reads CASSYLRDSPLHF. The CDR3 DNA reads TGTGCCAGCAGTTACCTCCGAGATTCACCCCTCCACTTT.

The V call is TRBV6-5, the J call TRBJ2-3, with D possibly TRBD1 on 6 matching bases. Germline CDR1 reads MNHEY; CDR2 reads SVGAGI. The CDR3 sequence is 13 residues long. Trimming stripped 6 bases from V and 3 bases from J, with 10 bases between. The CDR3 DNA reads as TGTGCCAGCAGAGGACAGCATACAGATACGCAGTATTTT. It yields the protein CASRGQHTDTQYF.

V and J are TRBV6-5 and TRBJ2-7; TRBD2 might be the D (5 bases). This CDR3 spans 11 amino acids. Trimming took 5 bases from V and 7 from J, leaving 9 bases between them. The germline V gene encodes CDR1 MNHEY and CDR2 SVGAGI. For the CDR3, the DNA is TGTGCCAGCAGTCATGGACTTGAGCAGTACTTC. As protein: CASSHGLEQYF.

The chain uses TRBV19 and TRBJ2-7; 11 positions agree with TRBD1. The trim removed 5 bases at V and 5 bases at J, leaving 5 bases unmatched. In germline, CDR1 is LNHDA, CDR2 SQIVND (reference sequence). The CDR3 covers 14 residues. CDR3 region: CASSVGQGANEQYF. In nucleotides, the CDR3 is TGTGCCAGTAGTGTCGGACAGGGGGCGAACGAGCAGTACTTC.

The V call is TRBV6-5, the J call TRBJ2-7; perhaps TRBD1 as D (5 bases). Trimming cost V 6 bases and J 1 base, with 7 bases left between them. The CDR3 contains 12 residues. Germline CDR1 reads MNHEY; CDR2 reads SVGAGI. The chain's CDR3 is CASRDKSYEQYF. The CDR3 DNA is TGTGCCAGCAGGGACAAGTCCTACGAGCAGTACTTC.

This clone was counted once. This chain connects TRBV5-6 to TRBJ1-6, with D possibly being TRBD1 (6 bases). With 4 bases removed from V and 9 bases from J, the gap between germline ends came to 17 bases. Germline V gene lookup returns CDR1 SGHDT and CDR2 YYEEEE. The CDR3 sequence is 15 residues long. CDR3 coding DNA: TGTGCCAGCAGCGAATACAGGGCCTCGGGTTCACCCCTCCACTTT. This sequence encodes CASSEYRASGSPLHF.

The chain links TRBV11-3 to TRBJ1-3, with 8 bases matching TRBD1. The CDR3 is 16 amino acids. The V segment lost 3 bases and the J segment 4 bases; nucleotides outside the gene matches: 8. From germline, CDR1 is SGHNT and CDR2 YENEEA. The CDR3 nucleotides read TGTGCCAGCAGCTTCTTGGACAGGGTTCAGGGAAACACCATATATTTT. As protein: CASSFLDRVQGNTIYF.

This clone was found a few times. The chain joins TRBV14 to TRBJ1-4, with D possibly matching TRBD1 (5 bases). V was clipped by 5 bases and J by 5 bases, with 15 bases between them. The CDR3 extends over 15 amino acids. Per the germline V gene, CDR1 is SGHDN and CDR2 is FVKESK. CDR3 loop: CASSETRGMNEKLFF. DNA of the CDR3: TGTGCCAGCAGCGAGACTCGGGGGATGAATGAAAAACTGTTTTTT.

A remark on this clone: At one of its ends the junction is not consistent with the germline gene, which may arise from a read error. This rearrangement joins TRBV7-7 to TRBJ2-3, with D possibly matching TRBD1 (5 bases). CDR1 and CDR2 from the germline V gene are SSHAT and FNYEAQ (reference sequence). The CDR3 contains 15 residues. The CDR3 loop reads CASSPISKGPDTQYF. The CDR3 bases are TGTGCTAGCAGCCCAATCTCCAAGGGGCCAGATACGCAGTATTTT.

The CDR3 DNA reads TGTGCCAGCAGTTACAGGCTAGAATCCTACGAGCAGTACTTC. It is translated as CASSYRLESYEQYF. The V and J genes are TRBV6-5 and TRBJ2-7; D ambiguous. Per the germline V gene, CDR1 is MNHEY and CDR2 is SVGAGI. The CDR3 sequence is 14 residues long. The V end was cut by 2 bases, the J end by 1 base, with 9 bases between.

This chain connects TRBV12-1 to TRBJ2-7; the table's D call, TRBD1, was not checked against the DNA. TRBV12-1 is a pseudogene locus. The CDR3 covers 17 residues. This chain's CDR3 is CASSPVPHRTNHYEQYF. In DNA, the CDR3 is TGTGCCAGCAGCCCCGTACCCCACAGGACAAACCACTACGAGCAGTACTTC.

The chain couples TRBV12-3 or TRBV12-4 to TRBJ2-7; D gene unclear. This CDR3 is 13 amino acids long. V was trimmed by 4 bases and J by 0 bases, leaving 7 bases between them. For the CDR3, the DNA is TGTGCCAGCAGTTCTTCCGGCTCCTACGAGCAGTACTTC. It is translated as CASSSSGSYEQYF.

The chain carries TRBV7-9 and TRBJ2-1; 10 nucleotides align to TRBD2. The CDR3 contains 15 residues. Per the germline V gene, CDR1 is SEHNR and CDR2 is FQNEAQ (reference sequence). The CDR3 loop reads CATAGLAGAGNEQFF. CDR3 bases: TGTGCAACCGCCGGGCTAGCGGGAGCAGGCAATGAGCAGTTCTTC.

V gene TRBV4-1 combines with J gene TRBJ2-1; 8 bases match TRBD2. Germline V gene data show CDR1 as MGHRA and CDR2 as YSYEKL. This CDR3 is 16 amino acids long. With 4 bases clipped from V and 3 bases from J, the junction kept 8 bases outside the gene matches. CDR3 in amino acids: CASSRGGLVYYNEQFF. CDR3 in DNA: TGCGCCAGCAGCCGGGGGGGACTAGTCTACTACAATGAGCAGTTCTTC.

The V gene is TRBV5-1, the J gene TRBJ2-5, with 15 bases aligning to TRBD2. Germline trimming cut 4 bases from V and 5 bases from J; bases unmatched to any gene: 9. The CDR3 has 17 amino acids. The germline gives CDR1 SGHRS, CDR2 YFSETQ. The CDR3 DNA follows: TGCGCCAGCAGCCCTCGGACTAGCGGGGGGGCATTTGAGACCCAGTACTTC. Protein: CASSPRTSGGAFETQYF.

The chain joins TRBV4-2 to TRBJ2-7, with D possibly matching TRBD2 (6 bases). This CDR3 has 14 residues. Deletions cut 4 bases from V and 5 bases from J, with 15 bases between. The germline V gene encodes CDR1 LGHNA and CDR2 YNFKEQ. In nucleotides, the CDR3 is TGTGCCAGCAGCCGGGACTTCGGGGCCGACGAGCAGTACTTC. Translating gives CASSRDFGADEQYF.

The chain employs TRBV11-2 and TRBJ1-5; D is unresolved. This CDR3 has 13 amino acids. Trimming removed 5 bases at V and 7 bases at J, with 12 bases between. From germline, CDR1 is SGHAT and CDR2 FQNNGV. CDR3 nucleotides: TGTGCCAGCAGCCCGGGAGTTTCCCAGCCCCAGCATTTT. As protein: CASSPGVSQPQHF. Variable domain in full (rest from reference TRBV11-2 and TRBJ1-5): EAGVAQSPRYKIIEKRQSVAFWCNPISGHATLYWYQQILGQGPKLLIQFQNNGVVDDSQLPKDRFSAERLKGVDSTLKIQPAKLEDSAVYLCASSPGVSQPQHFGDGTRLSIL.